This passage covers 28 T cell receptor beta chains from one sample sequenced in a study of blood T cell repertoires in COVID-19 (dated by TCRdb to 2018 to 2020). The protocol used for the library was the immunoSEQ multiplex PCR assay. TCRdb holds this immuneACCESS table with in-frame rearrangements only. Some clones are missing; in checked studies, unresolved V genes explain under half, and the rest has no known cause. The sample table records around 300,000 clones; more than 80% of these occur just once. The top ten hold roughly 6.1% of the sample. The sequenced material came from peripheral blood. These receptor sequences come from a woman aged 45-65 years with COVID-19, enrolled during active disease.

The chain carries TRBV7-9 and TRBJ2-7; 10 nucleotides agree with TRBD2. V shed 5 bases and J 1 base; nucleotides not matched to a gene: 11. The CDR3 runs to 17 residues. Germline CDR1 and CDR2: SEHNR and FQNEAQ (reference sequence). The CDR3 DNA reads TGTGCCAGCAGCCCCTCTCGGGGTAGCGGGGGGTCCTACGAGCAGTACTTC. It codes for CASSPSRGSGGSYEQYF.

The chain carries TRBV5-1 and TRBJ1-3; 8 bases fit TRBD1. This CDR3 is built from 17 residues. Germline CDR1 SGHRS, CDR2 YFSETQ. The V segment lost 3 bases and the J segment 1 base; nucleotides outside the gene matches: 9. The CDR3 sequence is CASSSIGQGVSGNTIYF. The CDR3 nucleotides are TGCGCCAGCAGCTCCATAGGACAGGGTGTTTCTGGAAACACCATATATTTT.

This chain joins TRBV18 and TRBJ1-4; possible D gene TRBD1, 6 bases. The CDR3 sequence is 15 residues long. The germline V and J ends were trimmed by 0 bases and 5 bases, with 10 bases remaining between them. Germline V gene sequence: CDR1 KGHSH, CDR2 LQKENI. The CDR3 nucleotides read TGTGCCAGCTCACCACCCCCGGGGGGCAATGAAAAACTGTTTTTT. It is translated as CASSPPPGGNEKLFF. The full variable domain, completed using reference TRBV18 and TRBJ1-4, is NAGVMQNPRHLVRRRGQEARLRCSPMKGHSHVYWYRQLPEEGLKFMVYLQKENIIDESGMPKERFSAEFPKEGPSILRIQQVVRGDSAAYFCASSPPPGGNEKLFFGSGTQLSVL.

In the case of this clone: A junction end diverges from the germline sequence, so it may reflect a read error. Here the CDR3 DNA reads TGTGCTAGCAGCTTAGTGCAGGGGGCCCTAGAGACCCAGTACTTC. This translates into CASSLVQGALETQYF. This chain links TRBV7-7 with TRBJ2-5; the match to TRBD1 covers 8 bases. There are 15 residues in the CDR3. CDR1 SSHAT and CDR2 FNYEAQ come from the germline V gene (reference sequence).

The chain recombines TRBV19 with TRBJ2-5; TRBD1 aligns across 9 bases. The junction had 7 bases not matched to a gene; V was cut back by 4 bases and J by 1 base. This CDR3 comprises 16 residues. Germline V lookup: CDR1 LNHDA, CDR2 SQIVND (reference sequence). CDR3 DNA sequence: TGTGCCAGTAGTAAAACAGGGGGCACCCCCCAAGAGACCCAGTACTTC. It specifies CASSKTGGTPQETQYF.

CDR3 amino acids: CASSQAGSVSNQPQHF. In DNA, the CDR3 is TGCGCCAGCAGCCAGGCGGGGAGCGTCAGCAATCAGCCCCAGCATTTT. The V and J genes are TRBV4-1 and TRBJ1-5; no definite D call. Germline lookup yields CDR1 MGHRA and CDR2 YSYEKL. V lost 3 bases, J lost 1 base, and 13 bases lay in between. The CDR3 runs to 16 residues.

This rearrangement joins TRBV13 to TRBJ2-2, with D maybe TRBD1 (5 bases). V gave up 5 bases and J gave up 5 bases, with 18 bases separating them. Germline CDR1 PRHDT, CDR2 FYEKMQ (reference sequence). There are 16 residues in the CDR3. In DNA form, the CDR3 reads TGTGCCAGCAGCCCAAGGGGCAGCTGGATGACCGGGGAGCTGTTTTTT. As protein: CASSPRGSWMTGELFF. Combining the CDR3 with reference TRBV13 and TRBJ2-2 gives the whole variable domain AAGVIQSPRHLIKEKRETATLKCYPIPRHDTVYWYQQGPGQDPQFLISFYEKMQSDKGSIPDRFSAQQFSDYHSELNMSSLELGDSALYFCASSPRGSWMTGELFFGEGSRLTVL.

The chain recombines TRBV5-1 with TRBJ2-3; D uncertain. The CDR3 extends over 11 amino acids. The V gene's germline CDR1 is SGHRS and CDR2 YFSETQ. Trimming stripped 2 bases from V and 14 bases from J, with 12 bases between. CDR3 residues: CASSLDRSLYF. The CDR3 DNA reads as TGCGCCAGCAGCTTAGATCGTAGTCTGTATTTT.

The chain employs TRBV3-1 (or the pseudogene TRBV3-2) and TRBJ2-1; 7 positions match TRBD1. CDR3 length: 13 amino acids. Germline CDR1 and CDR2: LGHDT and YNNKEL (reference sequence). V shed 4 bases and J 10 bases; nucleotides not matched to a gene: 7. CDR3: CASSLRGTAEQFF. Written as DNA, the CDR3 is TGTGCCAGCAGCCTCAGGGGGACGGCGGAGCAGTTCTTC.

This clone was seen a single time. The V call is TRBV9, the J call TRBJ1-3; 8 nucleotides align to TRBD1. V lost 3 bases to trimming and J lost 0 bases; unmatched junction nucleotides: 8. This CDR3 contains 17 residues. Germline CDR1 reads SGDLS; CDR2 reads YYNGEE. The CDR3 is CASSASGTGYSGNTIYF. In DNA, the CDR3 is TGTGCCAGCAGCGCCTCCGGGACAGGCTACTCTGGAAACACCATATATTTT.

V gene TRBV7-3 combines with J gene TRBJ2-2; no clear D gene. From germline, CDR1 is SGHTA and CDR2 FQGTGA. The CDR3 has 13 amino acids. Trimming stripped 2 bases from V and 8 bases from J, with 9 bases between. The chain's CDR3 is CASSLRRGGELFF. The DNA of the CDR3 is TGTGCCAGCAGCTTACGTAGAGGAGGGGAGCTGTTTTTT.

This clone has a handful of counts. J is TRBJ2-7 and V is TRBV4-3; D is possibly TRBD2 (7 bases). V dropped 2 bases and J dropped 5 bases, with 13 bases sitting between them. This CDR3 spans 14 amino acids. Germline assignment: CDR1 LGHNA and CDR2 YSLEER. The CDR3 DNA sequence: TGCGCCAGCAGCCAAAGGGGGGGTTGGGACGAGCAGTACTTC. Encoded protein: CASSQRGGWDEQYF.

This sequence joins TRBV5-4 and TRBJ2-6, with D possibly TRBD1 on 6 matching bases. The CDR3 is 16 residues long. CDR1 is SGHNT and CDR2 is YYREEE in the germline V gene (reference sequence). V gave up 4 bases and J gave up 0 bases, with 11 bases separating them. CDR3 bases: TGTGCCAGCAGCAGAGGGGGAGACTCTGGGGCCAACGTCCTGACTTTC. Protein: CASSRGGDSGANVLTF.

The J gene is TRBJ1-5, the V gene TRBV5-6; D unclear. The CDR3 spans 16 residues. V was cut by 1 base and J by 2 bases, with 13 bases left in between. CDR1 and CDR2 (germline): SGHDT, YYEEEE. CDR3 sequence reads: CASSLRRGIRNQPQHF. The DNA for the CDR3 is TGTGCCAGCAGCTTGAGGAGAGGGATCCGCAATCAGCCCCAGCATTTT. Based on the CDR3 plus reference TRBV5-6 and TRBJ1-5, the full variable domain is DAGVTQSPTHLIKTRGQQVTLRCSPKSGHDTVSWYQQALGQGPQFIFQYYEEEERQRGNFPDRFSGHQFPNYSSELNVNALLLGDSALYLCASSLRRGIRNQPQHFGDGTRLSIL.

This sequence joins TRBV10-1 and TRBJ2-4, with 7 bases matching TRBD2. Trimming took 3 bases from V and 0 from J; bases not matched to a gene: 8. This CDR3 region has 17 residues. Germline V CDR1 and CDR2: WNHNN, SYGVQD (reference sequence). The CDR3 loop is CASSDSSGRVAKNIQYF. The CDR3 DNA is TGCGCCAGCAGTGACTCTAGCGGAAGAGTAGCCAAAAACATTCAGTACTTC.

CDR3 DNA: TGTGCCAGCAGTGGCCAGGGGGGCTATGGCTACACCTTC. Protein: CASSGQGGYGYTF. The chain recombines TRBV6-4 with TRBJ1-2; 7 bases align to TRBD1. With 4 bases clipped from V and 4 bases from J, the junction kept 3 bases outside the gene matches. Germline V gene data show CDR1 as MRHNA and CDR2 as SNTAGT. This CDR3 spans 13 amino acids.

The rearrangement links TRBV4-3 to TRBJ1-2; 8 nucleotides agree with TRBD1. The CDR3 loop spans 18 amino acids. CDR1 and CDR2 (germline): LGHNA, YSLEER. Germline trimming cut 0 bases from V and 5 bases from J; bases unmatched to any gene: 14. CDR3 region: CASSQESTGVTLYYGYTF. CDR3 in DNA: TGCGCCAGCAGCCAAGAATCGACAGGGGTCACATTATATTATGGCTACACCTTC.

This chain uses TRBV15 with TRBJ1-6, with TRBD1 matching 10 bases. The CDR3 spans 16 residues. Trimming took 8 bases from V and 6 from J; bases not matched to a gene: 10. Germline lookup yields CDR1 LNHNV and CDR2 YYDKDF (reference sequence). CDR3 amino acids: CATETRDRGFNSPLHF. DNA of the CDR3: TGTGCCACCGAGACCCGGGACAGGGGTTTTAATTCACCCCTCCACTTT.

V and J are TRBV12-2 and TRBJ1-1; whether TRBD1, the table's D call, matches the DNA was not checked. TRBV12-2 is a recognized pseudogene. The CDR3 is 18 residues long. The CDR3 coding sequence is TGTGCAAGTCGCTTAGTTTTTTTGGACAGGGGACTGAACACTGAAGCTTTCTTT. Translation: CASRLVFLDRGLNTEAFF.

The chain couples TRBV5-4 to TRBJ2-6; 9 bases fit TRBD1. There are 15 residues in the CDR3. The V gene end was trimmed by 8 bases and the J gene end by 0 bases; junction bases not matched to a gene: 3. CDR1 SGHNT and CDR2 YYREEE come from the germline V gene (reference sequence). As DNA, the CDR3 is TGTGCCAGTGGACAGGGGTTCTCTGGGGCCAACGTCCTGACTTTC. Its translation is CASGQGFSGANVLTF.

This chain links TRBV2 with TRBJ2-5, with D possibly matching TRBD1 (5 bases). V was cut by 4 bases and J by 6 bases, with 21 bases left in between. The CDR3 spans 16 residues. Germline V CDR1 and CDR2: SNHLY, FYNNEI. As DNA, the CDR3 is TGTGCCAGCAGTGTAATCCTCCTGGCAGGGAAGAAGACCCAGTACTTC. Translation: CASSVILLAGKKTQYF.

The V call is TRBV6-5, the J call TRBJ1-2; 9 nucleotides line up with TRBD1. The germline V gene has CDR1 MNHEY and CDR2 SVGAGI. CDR3 length equals 14 residues. With V trimmed by 2 bases and J by 6 bases, 4 bases remained unmatched. This CDR3 is CASSYLDRGDGYTF. The DNA for the CDR3 is TGTGCCAGCAGTTACCTGGACAGGGGTGATGGCTACACCTTC.

The rearrangement joins TRBV11-2 to TRBJ1-4; D may be TRBD1 (6 bases). This CDR3 comprises 12 residues. Germline V gene sequence: CDR1 SGHAT, CDR2 FQNNGV. Trimming left V 3 bases short and J 13 bases short, with 12 bases between. The CDR3 spells CASSLNRDTLFF. DNA for the CDR3: TGTGCCAGCAGCTTGAACCGGGACACACTGTTTTTT.

V and J are TRBV19 and TRBJ1-1, with D tentatively TRBD1 (5 bases). Per germline, CDR1 LNHDA and CDR2 SQIVND (reference sequence). The CDR3 loop spans 15 amino acids. Trimming removed 5 bases at V and 3 bases at J, with 16 bases between. CDR3 amino acids: CASSWGGGKDTEAFF. The CDR3 region has the DNA TGTGCCAGTAGTTGGGGGGGAGGGAAGGACACTGAAGCTTTCTTT.

The V and J genes are TRBV20-1 and TRBJ2-1; the D gene is possibly TRBD1 (5 bases). Germline CDR1 reads DFQATT; CDR2 reads SNEGSKA (reference sequence). This CDR3 region has 17 residues. V was trimmed by 3 bases and J by 5 bases, leaving 23 bases between them. The CDR3 DNA follows: TGCAGTGCTAGTCGAGTGGGCATATCAGACAGAAACAATGAGCAGTTCTTC. It yields the protein CSASRVGISDRNNEQFF.

The rearrangement links TRBV6-2 or TRBV6-3 to TRBJ1-1; possible D gene TRBD1, 6 bases. Between the trimmed V and J ends, which lost 2 bases and 10 bases, there was a span of 26 bases. Germline lookup yields CDR1 MNHEY and CDR2 SVGEGT. The CDR3 extends over 17 amino acids. This CDR3 reads CASSYQYQETGSTGAFF. The CDR3 DNA reads as TGTGCCAGCAGTTACCAATACCAAGAGACAGGTTCGACGGGAGCTTTCTTT.

The chain has TRBV19 and TRBJ1-1; no reliable D call. Germline assignment: CDR1 LNHDA and CDR2 SQIVND (reference sequence). Trimming took off 0 bases at V and 9 bases at J, with 14 bases between the two ends. The CDR3 has 14 residues. The chain's CDR3 is CASSIETTSAKAFF. The CDR3 nucleotides are TGTGCCAGTAGTATAGAGACAACCTCCGCGAAAGCTTTCTTT. The whole variable domain, remainder taken from reference TRBV19 and TRBJ1-1, is DGGITQSPKYLFRKEGQNVTLSCEQNLNHDAMYWYRQDPGQGLRLIYYSQIVNDFQKGDIAEGYSVSREKKESFPLTVTSAQKNPTAFYLCASSIETTSAKAFFGQGTRLTVV.

The rearrangement joins TRBV30 to TRBJ1-4; D is perhaps TRBD1 (6 bases). The CDR3 is made up of 13 amino acids. With 4 bases removed from V and 8 bases from J, the gap between germline ends came to 14 bases. The germline V gene has CDR1 GTSNPN and CDR2 SVGIG (reference sequence). This CDR3 reads CAWTVRDTEKLFF. The CDR3 bases are TGTGCCTGGACCGTCCGGGACACCGAAAAACTGTTTTTT.